These T cell receptor beta chains were read from a single sample in a study of blood T cell repertoires in COVID-19. Profiling relied on immunoSEQ multiplex PCR, and the TCRdb table lists in-frame clones only, not all of them. This repertoire shows about 250,000 clones, around 87% found once; its top ten account for around 2%. Sequenced material: PBMCs or T cells enriched from blood (not recorded which). The receptors were sampled from a woman aged 18-35 years who had recovered from COVID-19. CDR3s include the opening cysteine and the closing phenylalanine or tryptophan. The D gene is left open where the match is weak. For some rows the clone size is stated as once, few or many, or as a class when expanded; others skip it.

>TRBV3-1/TRBV3-2|once|.|TRBJ1-2
CASSQYLTDYGYTF
TGTGCCAGCAGCCAATATTTGACAGACTATGGCTACACCTTC
>TRBV6-5|.|.|TRBJ2-7
CASSSPSHEQYF
TGTGCCAGCAGTTCCCCGTCCCACGAGCAGTACTTC
>TRBV10-1|.|TRBD1|TRBJ2-2
CASAGQGAGGELFF
TGCGCCAGCGCTGGACAGGGGGCAGGCGGGGAGCTGTTTTTT
>TRBV6-5|few|.|TRBJ1-5
CASRPGLGNQPQHF
TGTGCCAGCAGGCCAGGGTTGGGCAATCAGCCCCAGCATTTT
>TRBV19|.|TRBD1|TRBJ2-7
CASSVTRGLDEQYF
TGTGCCAGTAGTGTCACAAGGGGGCTCGACGAGCAGTACTTC
>TRBV4-2|.|TRBD1|TRBJ1-2
CASSQERQGAYGYTF
TGTGCCAGCAGCCAAGAACGACAGGGAGCCTATGGCTACACCTTC
>TRBV5-1|.|.|TRBJ1-1
CASSSLAPGGEAFF
TGCGCCAGCAGCTCGCTCGCCCCGGGGGGTGAAGCTTTCTTT
>TRBV19|.|TRBD1|TRBJ1-1
CASSVGQAETEAFF
TGTGCCAGTAGTGTTGGACAGGCAGAGACTGAAGCTTTCTTT
>TRBV9|.|TRBD1|TRBJ1-3
CASSPRTGKAGNTIYF
TGTGCCAGCAGCCCCCGGACAGGAAAGGCTGGAAACACCATATATTTT
>TRBV10-1|.|.|TRBJ2-7
CASSESVSGYEQYF
TGCGCCAGCAGTGAGTCAGTCAGCGGGTACGAGCAGTACTTC
>TRBV24-1|.|.|TRBJ2-7
CATSDLDSYEQYF
TGTGCCACCAGTGACCTTGACAGCTACGAGCAGTACTTC
>TRBV29-1|.|TRBD1|TRBJ1-2
CSVRDSYNYGYTF
TGCAGCGTGAGGGACAGTTATAACTATGGCTACACCTTC
>TRBV30|.|.|TRBJ1-2
CAAGRSLLSYGYTF
TGTGCGGCGGGACGGAGCTTGTTGAGCTATGGCTACACCTTC
>TRBV2|.|TRBD1|TRBJ1-2
CASSEWTGRNYGYTF
TGTGCCAGCAGTGAGTGGACAGGGAGAAACTATGGCTACACCTTC
>TRBV28|few|TRBD1|TRBJ1-1
CASSPATGGGTEAFF
TGTGCCAGCAGTCCCGCGACAGGGGGCGGCACTGAAGCTTTCTTT
>TRBV5-1|.|TRBD1|TRBJ2-7
CASSLGQGFFYEQYF
TGCGCCAGCAGCTTGGGACAGGGTTTCTTCTACGAGCAGTACTTC
>TRBV2|.|TRBD1|TRBJ2-7
CASSATGDEQYF
TGTGCCAGCAGCGCGACAGGGGACGAGCAGTACTTC